This TCR beta chain was sequenced for a study of long-term antiretroviral therapy in people with HIV. The CDR3 extends over 15 amino acids. CDR1 and CDR2 (germline): SGHVT, SQSDAQ. V was cut by 2 bases and J by 6 bases, with 16 bases left in between. This was the immunoSEQ v3.0 assay at survey level. Measured with immunoSEQ multiplex PCR; TCRdb has only the in-frame clones, and not every one. This sample has 9,500 to 15,000 clones, with roughly three quarters found just once. The sample consisted of unsorted PBMCs, taken 0.8 years before starting antiretroviral therapy. This TCR derives from a woman aged 40 to 50 with HIV. The chain has TRBV7-4 and TRBJ1-1; perhaps TRBD1 as D (5 bases). CDR3 nucleotide sequence: TGTGCCAGCAGCTTATCCGGGGTGGGGCGCGCTGAAGCTTTCTTT. Encoded protein: CASSLSGVGRAEAFF.